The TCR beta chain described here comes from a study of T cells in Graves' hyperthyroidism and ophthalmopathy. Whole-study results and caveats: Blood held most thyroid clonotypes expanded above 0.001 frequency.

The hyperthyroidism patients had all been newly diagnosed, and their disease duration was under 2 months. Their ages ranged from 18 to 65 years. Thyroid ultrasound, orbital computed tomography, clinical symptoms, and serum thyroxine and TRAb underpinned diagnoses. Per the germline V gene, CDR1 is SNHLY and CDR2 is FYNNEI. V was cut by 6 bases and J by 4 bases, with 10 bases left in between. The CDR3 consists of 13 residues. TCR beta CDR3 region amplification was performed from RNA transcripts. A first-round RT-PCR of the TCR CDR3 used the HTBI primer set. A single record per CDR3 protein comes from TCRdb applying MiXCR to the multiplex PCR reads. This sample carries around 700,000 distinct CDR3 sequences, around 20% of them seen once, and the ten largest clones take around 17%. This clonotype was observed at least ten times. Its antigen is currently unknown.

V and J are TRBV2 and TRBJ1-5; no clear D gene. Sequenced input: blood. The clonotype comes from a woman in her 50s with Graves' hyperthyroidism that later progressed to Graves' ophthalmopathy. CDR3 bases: TGTGCCAGCAGCGAACAAAGTAATCAGCCCCAGCATTTT. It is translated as CASSEQSNQPQHF.